The T cell receptor (beta chain) under discussion was sequenced for a study of regulatory T cells in long-lasting Graves disease. V dropped 2 bases and J dropped 4; count of bases not matched to a gene: 3. Per the germline V gene, CDR1 is MNHEY and CDR2 is SVGAGI. This CDR3 contains 14 residues. Time point: newly diagnosed GD, antithyroid drugs for less than 3 months. Generation of the TCR library employed RNA extracted from PBMCs. Investigators prepared the TCR beta libraries by applying iRepertoire HTBI primers and Arm-PCR of CDR3 regions. TCRdb re-analysed the multiplex PCR reads in MiXCR, keeping a single row per CDR3 protein. The sample comprises about 520,000 distinct CDR3 sequences, more than 10% of which are singletons, and about 8.3% rests with the top ten. This clonotype was counted ten times or more. These data are also associated with another study on T cells in Graves' hyperthyroidism and ophthalmopathy. That source adds: Each diagnosis drew on symptoms, thyroxine, TRAb, thyroid ultrasound and orbital computed tomography findings.

The receptor was derived from a woman between 25 and 40 years old with Graves disease. The sample here was peripheral blood mononuclear cells (PBMCs), taken at new diagnosis, from a patient treated with antithyroid drugs. V and J are TRBV6-5 and TRBJ1-2; 8 bases agree with TRBD1. DNA for the CDR3: TGTGCCAGCAGTTACGCAGGGGGCGTCTATGGCTACACCTTC. It codes for CASSYAGGVYGYTF.